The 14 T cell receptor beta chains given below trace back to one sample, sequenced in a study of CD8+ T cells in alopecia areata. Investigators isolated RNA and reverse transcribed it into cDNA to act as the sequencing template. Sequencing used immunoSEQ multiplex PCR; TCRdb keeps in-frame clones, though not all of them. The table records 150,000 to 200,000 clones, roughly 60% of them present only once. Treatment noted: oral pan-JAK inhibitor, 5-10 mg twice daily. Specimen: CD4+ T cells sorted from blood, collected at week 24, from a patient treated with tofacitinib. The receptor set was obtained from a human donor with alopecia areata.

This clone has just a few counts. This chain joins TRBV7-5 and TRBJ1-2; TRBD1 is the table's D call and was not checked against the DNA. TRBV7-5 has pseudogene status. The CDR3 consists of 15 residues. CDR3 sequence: CARSLRQAMVYGYTF. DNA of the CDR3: TGTGCCAGAAGCCTAAGACAGGCAATGGTTTATGGCTACACCTTC.

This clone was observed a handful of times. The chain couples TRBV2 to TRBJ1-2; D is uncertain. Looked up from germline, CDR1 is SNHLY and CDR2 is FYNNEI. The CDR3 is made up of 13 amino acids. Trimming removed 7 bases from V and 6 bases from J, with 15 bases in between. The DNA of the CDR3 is TGTGCCAGCACCACCTTGAGGACGGATGGCTACACCTTC. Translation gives CASTTLRTDGYTF.

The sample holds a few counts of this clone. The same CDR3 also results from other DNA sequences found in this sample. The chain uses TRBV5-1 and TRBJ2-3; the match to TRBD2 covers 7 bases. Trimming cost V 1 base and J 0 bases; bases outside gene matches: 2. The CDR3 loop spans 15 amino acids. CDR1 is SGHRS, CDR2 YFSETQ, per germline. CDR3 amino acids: CASSLRGVSTDTQYF. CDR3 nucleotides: TGCGCCAGCAGCTTGCGGGGGGTGAGCACAGATACGCAGTATTTT.

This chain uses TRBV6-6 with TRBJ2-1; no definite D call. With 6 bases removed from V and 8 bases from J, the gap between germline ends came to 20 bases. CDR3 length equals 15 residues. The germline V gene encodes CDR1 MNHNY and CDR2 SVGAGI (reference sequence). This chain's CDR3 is CASSSRDERAYEQFF. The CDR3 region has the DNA TGTGCCAGCAGCAGCAGAGATGAGAGAGCCTATGAGCAGTTCTTC.

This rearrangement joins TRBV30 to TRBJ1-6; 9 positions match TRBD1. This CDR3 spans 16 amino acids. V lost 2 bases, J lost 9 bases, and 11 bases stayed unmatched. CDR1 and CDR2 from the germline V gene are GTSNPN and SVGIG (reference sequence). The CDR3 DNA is TGTGCCTGGAGTCCACTCGGGACAGGGTCTGCTTCACCCCTCCACTTT. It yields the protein CAWSPLGTGSASPLHF. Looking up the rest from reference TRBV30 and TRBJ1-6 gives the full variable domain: SQTIHQWPATLVQPVGSPLSLECTVEGTSNPNLYWYRQAAGRGLQLLFYSVGIGQISSEVPQNLSASRPQDRQFILSSKKLLLSDSGFYLCAWSPLGTGSASPLHFGNGTRLTVT.

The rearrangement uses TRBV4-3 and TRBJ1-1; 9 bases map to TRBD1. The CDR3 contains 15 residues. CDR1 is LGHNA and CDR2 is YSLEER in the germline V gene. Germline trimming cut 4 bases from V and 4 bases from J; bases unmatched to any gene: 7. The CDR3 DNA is TGCGCCAGCAGCCGGGACAGGGATGCAGGCACTGAAGCTTTCTTT. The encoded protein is CASSRDRDAGTEAFF.

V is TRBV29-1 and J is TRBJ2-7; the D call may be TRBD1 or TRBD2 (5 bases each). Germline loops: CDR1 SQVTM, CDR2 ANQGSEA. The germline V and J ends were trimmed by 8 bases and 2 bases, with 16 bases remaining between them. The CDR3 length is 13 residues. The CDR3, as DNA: TGCAGCCCGACCGGGGACGACCCCTACGAGCAGTACTTC. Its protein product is CSPTGDDPYEQYF.

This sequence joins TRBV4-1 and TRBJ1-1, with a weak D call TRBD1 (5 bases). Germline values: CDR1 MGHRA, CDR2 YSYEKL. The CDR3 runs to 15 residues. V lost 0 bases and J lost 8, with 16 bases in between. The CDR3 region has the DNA TGCGCCAGCAGCCAAGAGACTCCGCAGGGAGAGGAAGCTTTCTTT. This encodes CASSQETPQGEEAFF.

CDR3 sequence reads: CSAYGETEAFF. CDR3 bases: TGCAGCGCCTATGGGGAGACTGAAGCTTTCTTT. The chain has TRBV29-1 and TRBJ1-1; no reliable D call. Germline V gene lookup returns CDR1 SQVTM and CDR2 ANQGSEA. The CDR3 totals 11 residues. Trimming removed 7 bases from V and 5 bases from J, with 11 bases in between. The complete variable domain, with remaining parts taken from reference TRBV29-1 and TRBJ1-1, reads SAVISQKPSRDICQRGTSLTIQCQVDSQVTMMFWYRQQPGQSLTLIATANQGSEATYESGFVIDKFPISRPNLTFSTLTVSNMSPEDSSIYLCSAYGETEAFFGQGTRLTVV.

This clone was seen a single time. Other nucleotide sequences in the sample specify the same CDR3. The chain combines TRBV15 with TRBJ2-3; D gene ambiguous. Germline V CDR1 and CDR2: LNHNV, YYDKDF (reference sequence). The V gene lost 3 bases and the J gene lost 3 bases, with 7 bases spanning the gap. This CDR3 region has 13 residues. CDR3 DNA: TGTGCCACCAGCAGGGGGTATACAGATACGCAGTATTTT. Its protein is CATSRGYTDTQYF.

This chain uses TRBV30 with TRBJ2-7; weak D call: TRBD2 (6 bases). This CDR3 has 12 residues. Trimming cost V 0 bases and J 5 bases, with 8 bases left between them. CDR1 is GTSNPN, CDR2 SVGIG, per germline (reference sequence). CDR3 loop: CAWSVPGDEQYF. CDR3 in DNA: TGTGCCTGGAGTGTACCGGGGGACGAGCAGTACTTC.

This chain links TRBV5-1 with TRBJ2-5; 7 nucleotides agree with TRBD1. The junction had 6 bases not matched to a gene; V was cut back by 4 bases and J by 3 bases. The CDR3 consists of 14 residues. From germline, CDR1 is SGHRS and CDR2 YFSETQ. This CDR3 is CASSTTGQKETQYF. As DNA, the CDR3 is TGCGCCAGCAGCACCACGGGACAGAAAGAGACCCAGTACTTC.

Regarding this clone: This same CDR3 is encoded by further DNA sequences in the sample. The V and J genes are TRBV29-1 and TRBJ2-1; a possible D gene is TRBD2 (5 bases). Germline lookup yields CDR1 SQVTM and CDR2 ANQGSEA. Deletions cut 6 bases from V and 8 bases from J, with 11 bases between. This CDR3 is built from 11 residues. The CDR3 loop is CSVEARDEQFF. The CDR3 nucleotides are TGCAGCGTGGAGGCGAGGGATGAGCAGTTCTTC.

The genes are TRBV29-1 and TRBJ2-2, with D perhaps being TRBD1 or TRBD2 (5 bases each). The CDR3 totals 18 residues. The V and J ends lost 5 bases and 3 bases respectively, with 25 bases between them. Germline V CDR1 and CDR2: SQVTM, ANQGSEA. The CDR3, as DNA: TGCAGCGTTATTATTTCTGGGGGATGGTATTTGGACACCGGGGAGCTGTTTTTT. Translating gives CSVIISGGWYLDTGELFF.